This T cell receptor (beta chain) was sequenced in a study of T cells in localized non-small cell lung cancer. General study points: Multi-region tumor sequencing was not done, so intratumor heterogeneity could not be excluded. Adjacent lung held a median roughly 60 of the top 100 tumor clones. Patients showing higher blood T cell density tended to see longer overall survival. Adjacent uninvolved lung had the highest clonality, suggesting focused antigen responses.

Clones were read by immunoSEQ multiplex PCR, and TCRdb kept only the in-frame ones, dropping some. Among fewer than 3,500 clones listed, roughly a quarter were seen once. CDR3 length equals 15 residues. Germline V CDR1 and CDR2: SGHNT, YENEEA. V was cut by 5 bases and J by 0 bases, with 10 bases left in between. Worth noting for this clone: Its specificity is not known.

The rearrangement uses TRBV11-3 and TRBJ2-2; possibly TRBD2 for D (7 bases). This TCR came from a man aged 40 to 70 with stage I lung adenocarcinoma. The material was lung tumor tissue, obtained before any cancer treatment. The CDR3 loop reads CASSRGGANTGELFF. CDR3 DNA sequence: TGTGCCAGCAGCCGAGGGGGGGCGAACACCGGGGAGCTGTTTTTT.